These 16 T cell receptor beta chains share one sample of origin, sequenced in a study of T cells in Graves' hyperthyroidism and ophthalmopathy. The investigators amplified TCR beta CDR3 regions from RNA transcripts. Researchers ran a first-round RT-PCR on the TCR CDR3 using the HTBI primer set. Each CDR3 protein gets one entry after TCRdb re-called the multiplex PCR reads with MiXCR. The sample has 400,000 to 550,000 distinct CDR3 sequences, roughly a quarter seen once. Sequencing used blood. The receptors were sampled from a woman in her twenties or thirties with Graves' ophthalmopathy.

This clonotype was seen many times. The chain has TRBV28 and TRBJ1-1, with D possibly TRBD1 on 6 matching bases. Germline values: CDR1 MDHEN, CDR2 SYDVKM. The CDR3 is 14 amino acids. V was shortened by 6 bases and J by 4 bases, with 15 bases between the two germline ends. The CDR3 here is CASRLRGGRTEAFF. The CDR3, as DNA: TGTGCCAGCAGGCTGCGAGGGGGTCGCACTGAAGCTTTCTTT.

This clonotype was detected many times. For the CDR3, the DNA is TGTGCCAGCACCCAAGGGACAGCAGCTACAATGAACACTGAAGCTTTCTTT. Its protein product is CASTQGTAATMNTEAFF. This chain links TRBV12-3 or TRBV12-4 with TRBJ1-1; 7 nucleotides agree with TRBD1. The J segment lost 0 bases and the V segment lost 7 bases, leaving 14 bases of the junction unmatched. The CDR3 contains 17 residues.

This clonotype occurred a few times. The J gene is TRBJ2-5, the V gene TRBV25-1, with unresolved D. Germline V gene sequence: CDR1 MGHDK, CDR2 SYGVNS. The CDR3 runs to 16 residues. The V end lost 1 base, the J end lost 1 base, and 13 bases lay between the germline ends. The DNA for the CDR3 is TGTGCCAGCAGTGAATTTACAAGCGCACCCCAAGAGACCCAGTACTTC. It specifies CASSEFTSAPQETQYF.

This clonotype was observed at least ten times. CDR3 nucleotides: TGTGCCATCAGTCCTGGGGGTACTGAAGCTTTCTTT. Protein sequence: CAISPGGTEAFF. This rearrangement joins TRBV10-3 to TRBJ1-1, with a weak D call TRBD1 (5 bases). The ends were cut back, 5 bases at V and 5 bases at J, with 9 bases in the middle. CDR3 length: 12 amino acids. The germline V gene has CDR1 ENHRY and CDR2 SYGVKD.

The gene calls are TRBV5-1 and TRBJ2-2, with a weak D call TRBD2 (5 bases). The CDR3 runs 15 residues. The germline V gene has CDR1 SGHRS and CDR2 YFSETQ. V was shortened by 0 bases and J by 7 bases, with 13 bases between the two germline ends. CDR3 sequence reads: CASSLEANRGGELFF. CDR3 DNA sequence: TGCGCCAGCAGCTTGGAGGCCAACCGGGGCGGGGAGCTGTTTTTT.

There are many counts of this clonotype. This chain connects TRBV6-5 to TRBJ1-6; D is unclear. The CDR3 contains 13 residues. V lost 2 bases and J lost 7, with 6 bases in between. The germline V gene encodes CDR1 MNHEY and CDR2 SVGAGI. The CDR3 reads CASSYSLNSPLHF. CDR3 nucleotides: TGTGCCAGCAGTTACAGTCTGAATTCACCCCTCCACTTT.

The rearrangement uses TRBV12-3 or TRBV12-4 and TRBJ1-1, with 10 nucleotides matching TRBD1. This CDR3 region has 14 residues. The trim removed 4 bases at V and 11 bases at J, leaving 10 bases unmatched. DNA for the CDR3: TGTGCCAGCAGTTCTTGGTCCGGGACAGGGGCCGCTTTCTTT. It yields the protein CASSSWSGTGAAFF.

This clonotype was counted at least ten times. The CDR3 DNA is TGTGCCAGCACCGACGGGACTAGCGGATACGAGCAGTACTTC. It specifies CASTDGTSGYEQYF. The V and J genes are TRBV28 and TRBJ2-7; 11 nucleotides agree with TRBD2. V lost 7 bases and J lost 4; bases outside the gene matches: 6. This CDR3 comprises 14 residues. Germline V gene sequence: CDR1 MDHEN, CDR2 SYDVKM.

In regard to this clonotype: At one end, the junction sequence differs from germline, possibly due to a read error. The chain combines TRBV6-5 with TRBJ1-5; 7 bases fit TRBD1. CDR3 length: 15 residues. CDR1 MNHEY and CDR2 SVGAGI come from the germline V gene. CDR3 amino acids: CASSLQQGNNQPHHF. CDR3 coding DNA: TGTGCCAGCAGTTTACAACAGGGGAACAATCAGCCCCATCATTTT.

This clonotype was counted only a few times. This rearrangement joins TRBV6-1 to TRBJ2-2; 9 bases are a match to TRBD2. Germline loops: CDR1 MNHNS, CDR2 SASEGT. This CDR3 is 16 amino acids long. Trimming removed 1 base from V and 7 bases from J; junction bases left unmatched: 7. The DNA of the CDR3 is TGTGCCAGCAGTGAAGTAGCGGGAGAGATAGTCGGGGAGCTGTTTTTT. This codes for CASSEVAGEIVGELFF.

This clonotype was seen at least ten times. The V gene is TRBV6-5, the J gene TRBJ2-5, with D perhaps given as TRBD1 or TRBD2 (6 bases each). Germline loops: CDR1 MNHEY, CDR2 SVGAGI. The CDR3 is made up of 14 amino acids. With 5 bases removed from V and 2 bases from J, the gap between germline ends came to 12 bases. The CDR3 region has the DNA TGTGCCAGCAGTAACGGGGGCCTGCAAGAGACCCAGTACTTC. Its protein is CASSNGGLQETQYF.

The sample holds many counts of this clonotype. The chain couples TRBV6-5 to TRBJ1-1, with unresolved D. The CDR3 covers 12 residues. Germline assignment: CDR1 MNHEY and CDR2 SVGAGI. V shed 0 bases and J shed 11 bases, with 10 bases lying between them. The DNA for the CDR3 is TGTGCCAGCAGTTACTCATCCGGGATTGCTTTCTTT. It translates to CASSYSSGIAFF.

Many counts were recorded for this clonotype. This chain joins TRBV7-3 and TRBJ2-7, with TRBD1 identical over 9 bases. Germline values: CDR1 SGHTA, CDR2 FQGTGA. The CDR3 has 15 amino acids. V shed 2 bases and J 6 bases; nucleotides not matched to a gene: 8. DNA for the CDR3: TGTGCCAGCAGCTTACTTCCCGGGACAGGGTCCGAGCAGTACTTC. Translation gives CASSLLPGTGSEQYF.

This clonotype was recorded at least ten times. In nucleotides, the CDR3 is TGTGCCAGCAGCCAAGGCAGAGTTGGCTACACCTTC. It codes for CASSQGRVGYTF. The chain couples TRBV14 to TRBJ1-2; no firm D call. The CDR3 has 12 residues. V lost 1 base and J lost 7, with 7 bases in between. Per the germline V gene, CDR1 is SGHDN and CDR2 is FVKESK.

There are many counts of this clonotype. This chain links TRBV11-2 with TRBJ2-5; D is perhaps TRBD2 (6 bases). The CDR3 is 16 residues long. In germline, CDR1 is SGHAT, CDR2 FQNNGV. The ends were cut back, 4 bases at V and 7 bases at J, with 22 bases in the middle. For the CDR3, the DNA is TGTGCCAGCAGCTGGGAGGTCTGGCGGGGACTGGTGACCCAGTACTTC. It specifies CASSWEVWRGLVTQYF.

The CDR3 is CASSYRDYNEQFF. Here the CDR3 DNA reads TGTGCCAGCAGTTATCGGGACTACAATGAGCAGTTCTTC. The chain joins TRBV6-5 to TRBJ2-1, with a tentative D call TRBD2 (5 bases). Looked up from germline, CDR1 is MNHEY and CDR2 is SVGAGI. The V end was cut by 3 bases, the J end by 3 bases, with 6 bases between. The CDR3 has 13 residues.